This record concerns one TCR beta chain sequence. Its antigen is not identified. This sample also contains other DNA sequences that code for the same CDR3. The data originate from a study of T cell responses to AZD1222 COVID-19 vaccine. Regarding the study as a whole: At baseline, just 5 or 6 AZD1222 recipients tested seropositive.

TCRdb's copy holds only in-frame clones and misses some; the assay was immunoSEQ multiplex PCR. The top ten hold about 2.6% of the sample, which has about 120,000 clones, 92% seen once. The CDR3 sequence is 13 residues long. Trimming pared 0 bases from V and 4 bases from J, leaving 7 bases between. Germline values: CDR1 GTSNPN, CDR2 SVGIG (reference sequence). The chain links TRBV30 to TRBJ1-5, with D hard to call. This sequence was found in an adult who received the AZD1222 COVID-19 vaccine. The sample in question was peripheral blood, obtained 28 days after the second AZD1222 dose. In nucleotides, the CDR3 is TGTGCCTGGAGTGTAGAGGGTAATCAGCCCCAGCATTTT. Its translation is CAWSVEGNQPQHF.